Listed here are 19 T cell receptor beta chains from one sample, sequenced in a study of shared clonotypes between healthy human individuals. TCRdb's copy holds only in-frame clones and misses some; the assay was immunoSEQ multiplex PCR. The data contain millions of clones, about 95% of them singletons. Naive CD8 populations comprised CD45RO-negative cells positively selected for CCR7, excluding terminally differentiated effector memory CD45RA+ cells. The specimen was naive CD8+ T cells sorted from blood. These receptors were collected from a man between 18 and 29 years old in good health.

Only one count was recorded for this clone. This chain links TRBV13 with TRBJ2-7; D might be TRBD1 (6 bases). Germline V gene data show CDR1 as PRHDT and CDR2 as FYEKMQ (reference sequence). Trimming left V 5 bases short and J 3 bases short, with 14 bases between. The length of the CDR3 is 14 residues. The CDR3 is CASSGARGDYEQYF. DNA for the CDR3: TGTGCCAGCAGCGGGGCCAGGGGAGACTACGAGCAGTACTTC. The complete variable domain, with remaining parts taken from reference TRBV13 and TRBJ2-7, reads AAGVIQSPRHLIKEKRETATLKCYPIPRHDTVYWYQQGPGQDPQFLISFYEKMQSDKGSIPDRFSAQQFSDYHSELNMSSLELGDSALYFCASSGARGDYEQYFGPGTRLTVT.

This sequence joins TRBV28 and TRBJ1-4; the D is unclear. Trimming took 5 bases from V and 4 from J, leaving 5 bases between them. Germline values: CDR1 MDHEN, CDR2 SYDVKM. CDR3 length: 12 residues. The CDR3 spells CASSPINEKLFF. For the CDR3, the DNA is TGTGCCAGCAGTCCTATTAATGAAAAACTGTTTTTT.

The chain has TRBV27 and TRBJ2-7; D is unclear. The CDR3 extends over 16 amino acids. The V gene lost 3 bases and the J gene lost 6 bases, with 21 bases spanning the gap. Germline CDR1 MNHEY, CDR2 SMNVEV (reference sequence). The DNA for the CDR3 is TGTGCCAGCAGTTTCAGTGCCGGTGAGGTCTGGGTCGAGCAGTACTTC. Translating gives CASSFSAGEVWVEQYF.

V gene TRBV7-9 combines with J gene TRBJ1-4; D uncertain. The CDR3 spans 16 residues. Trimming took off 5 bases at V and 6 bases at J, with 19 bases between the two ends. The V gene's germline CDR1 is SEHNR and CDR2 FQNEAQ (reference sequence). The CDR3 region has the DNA TGTGCCAGCAGCCCTACACAGACGAGGCCTTATGAAAAACTGTTTTTT. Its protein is CASSPTQTRPYEKLFF.

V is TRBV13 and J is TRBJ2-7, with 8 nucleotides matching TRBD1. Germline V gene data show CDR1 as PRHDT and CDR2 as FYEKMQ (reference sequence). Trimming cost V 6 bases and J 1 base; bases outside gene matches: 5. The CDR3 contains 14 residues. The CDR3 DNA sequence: TGTGCCAGCAGACAAACAGGGGGATCCTACGAGCAGTACTTC. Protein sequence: CASRQTGGSYEQYF.

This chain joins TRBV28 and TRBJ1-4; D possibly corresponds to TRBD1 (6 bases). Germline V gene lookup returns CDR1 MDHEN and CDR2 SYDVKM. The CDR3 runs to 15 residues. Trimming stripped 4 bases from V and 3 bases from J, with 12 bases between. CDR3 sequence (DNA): TGTGCCAGCAGTTCCCTGGGGGGCGCTAATGAAAAACTGTTTTTT. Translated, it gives CASSSLGGANEKLFF.

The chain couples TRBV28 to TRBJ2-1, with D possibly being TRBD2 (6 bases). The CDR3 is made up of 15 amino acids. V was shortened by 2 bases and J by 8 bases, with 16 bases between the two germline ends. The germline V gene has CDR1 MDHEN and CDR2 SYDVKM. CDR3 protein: CASSLTWESGDEQFF. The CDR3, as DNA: TGTGCCAGCAGTTTAACGTGGGAATCGGGAGATGAGCAGTTCTTC. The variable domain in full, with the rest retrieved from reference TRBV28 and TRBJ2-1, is DVKVTQSSRYLVKRTGEKVFLECVQDMDHENMFWYRQDPGLGLRLIYFSYDVKMKEKGDIPEGYSVSREKKERFSLILESASTNQTSMYLCASSLTWESGDEQFFGPGTRLTVL.

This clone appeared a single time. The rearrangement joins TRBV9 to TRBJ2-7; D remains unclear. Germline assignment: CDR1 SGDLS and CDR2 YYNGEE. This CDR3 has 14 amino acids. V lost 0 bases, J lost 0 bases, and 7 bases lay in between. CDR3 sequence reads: CASSVDPISYEQYF. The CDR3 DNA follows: TGTGCCAGCAGCGTAGACCCGATCTCCTACGAGCAGTACTTC.

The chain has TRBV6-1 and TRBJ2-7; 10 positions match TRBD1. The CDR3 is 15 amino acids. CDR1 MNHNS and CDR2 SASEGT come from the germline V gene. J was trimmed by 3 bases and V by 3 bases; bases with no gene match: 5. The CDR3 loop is CASSDLTGGIYEQYF. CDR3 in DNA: TGTGCCAGCAGTGACCTGACAGGGGGCATCTACGAGCAGTACTTC.

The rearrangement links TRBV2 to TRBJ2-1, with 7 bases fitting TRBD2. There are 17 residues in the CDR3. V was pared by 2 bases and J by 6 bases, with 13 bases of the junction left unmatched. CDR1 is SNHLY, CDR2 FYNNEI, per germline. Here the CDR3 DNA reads TGTGCCAGCAGTGAAACGGGTACTAGCGTTAGAAGCAATGAGCAGTTCTTC. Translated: CASSETGTSVRSNEQFF.

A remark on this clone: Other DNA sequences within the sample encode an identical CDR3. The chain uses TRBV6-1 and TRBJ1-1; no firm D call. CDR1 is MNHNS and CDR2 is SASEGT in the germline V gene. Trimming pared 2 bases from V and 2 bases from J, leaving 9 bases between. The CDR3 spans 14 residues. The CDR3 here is CASSELGGNTEAFF. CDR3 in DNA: TGTGCCAGCAGTGAACTCGGCGGTAACACTGAAGCTTTCTTT.

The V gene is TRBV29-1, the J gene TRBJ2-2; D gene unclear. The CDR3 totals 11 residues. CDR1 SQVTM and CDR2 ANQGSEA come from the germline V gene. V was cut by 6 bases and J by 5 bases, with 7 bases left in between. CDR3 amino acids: CSVEKTGELFF. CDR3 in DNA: TGCAGCGTCGAGAAGACCGGGGAGCTGTTTTTT.

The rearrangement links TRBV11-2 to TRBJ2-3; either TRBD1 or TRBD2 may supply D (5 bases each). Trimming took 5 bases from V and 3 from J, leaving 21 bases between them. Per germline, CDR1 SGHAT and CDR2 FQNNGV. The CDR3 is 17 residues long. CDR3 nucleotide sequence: TGTGCCAGCAGCCAGTTTAATTTGGGGGTCGAAACAGATACGCAGTATTTT. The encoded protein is CASSQFNLGVETDTQYF.

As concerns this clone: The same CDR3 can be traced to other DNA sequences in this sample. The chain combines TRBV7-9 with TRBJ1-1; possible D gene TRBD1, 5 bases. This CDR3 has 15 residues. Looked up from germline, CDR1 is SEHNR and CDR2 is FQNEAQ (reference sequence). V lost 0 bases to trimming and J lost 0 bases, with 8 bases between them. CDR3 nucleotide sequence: TGTGCCAGCAGCTTAGCCCAGGGCATGAACACTGAAGCTTTCTTT. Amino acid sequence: CASSLAQGMNTEAFF.

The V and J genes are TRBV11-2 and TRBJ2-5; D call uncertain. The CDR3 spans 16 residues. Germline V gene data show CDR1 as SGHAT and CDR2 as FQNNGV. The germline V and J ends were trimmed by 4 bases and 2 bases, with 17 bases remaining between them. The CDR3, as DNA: TGTGCCAGCAGCTCACTTAGTGAGACATTACAAGAGACCCAGTACTTC. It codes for CASSSLSETLQETQYF.

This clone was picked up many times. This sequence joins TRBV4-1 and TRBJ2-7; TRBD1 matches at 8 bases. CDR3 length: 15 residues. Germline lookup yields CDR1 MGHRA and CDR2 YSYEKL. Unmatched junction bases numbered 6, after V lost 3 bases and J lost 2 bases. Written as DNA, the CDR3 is TGCGCCAGCAGCCATGTTGGGACAGGCCCCTACGAGCAGTACTTC. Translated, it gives CASSHVGTGPYEQYF.

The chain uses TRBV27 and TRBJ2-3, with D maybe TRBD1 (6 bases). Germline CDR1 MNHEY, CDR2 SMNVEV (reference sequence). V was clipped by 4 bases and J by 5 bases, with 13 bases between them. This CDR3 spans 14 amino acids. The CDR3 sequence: CASSWGLEGDTQYF. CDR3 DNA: TGTGCCAGCAGTTGGGGGCTTGAGGGAGATACGCAGTATTTT.

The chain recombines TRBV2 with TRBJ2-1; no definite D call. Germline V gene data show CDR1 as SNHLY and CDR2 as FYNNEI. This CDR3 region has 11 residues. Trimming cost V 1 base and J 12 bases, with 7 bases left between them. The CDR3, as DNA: TGTGCCAGCAGTGAAGAGAAGTCGCAGTTCTTC. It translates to CASSEEKSQFF.

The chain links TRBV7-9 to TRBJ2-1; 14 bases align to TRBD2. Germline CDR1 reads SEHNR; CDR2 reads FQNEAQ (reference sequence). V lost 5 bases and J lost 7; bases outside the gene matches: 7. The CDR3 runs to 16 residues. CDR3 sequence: CASSQQGLAGENEQFF. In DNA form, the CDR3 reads TGTGCCAGCAGCCAGCAGGGACTAGCGGGAGAGAATGAGCAGTTCTTC. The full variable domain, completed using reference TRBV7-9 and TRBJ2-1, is DTGVSQNPRHKITKRGQNVTFRCDPISEHNRLYWYRQTLGQGPEFLTYFQNEAQLEKSRLLSDRFSAERPKGSFSTLEIQRTEQGDSAMYLCASSQQGLAGENEQFFGPGTRLTVL.